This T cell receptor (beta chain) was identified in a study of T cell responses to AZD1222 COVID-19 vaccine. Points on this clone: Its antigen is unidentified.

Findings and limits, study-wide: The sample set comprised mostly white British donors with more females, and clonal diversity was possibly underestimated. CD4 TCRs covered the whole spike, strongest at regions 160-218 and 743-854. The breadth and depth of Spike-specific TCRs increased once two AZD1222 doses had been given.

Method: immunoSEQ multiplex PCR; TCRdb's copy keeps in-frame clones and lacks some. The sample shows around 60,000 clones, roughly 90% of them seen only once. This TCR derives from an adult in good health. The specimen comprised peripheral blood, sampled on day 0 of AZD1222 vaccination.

CDR3 loop: CASSRPTGGNTEAFF. As DNA, the CDR3 is TGTGCCAGCAGCCGGCCCACAGGGGGGAACACTGAAGCTTTCTTT. The chain joins TRBV6-6 to TRBJ1-1; TRBD1 matches 8 bases. The CDR3 length is 15 residues. Per the germline V gene, CDR1 is MNHNY and CDR2 is SVGAGI (reference sequence). V was clipped by 6 bases and J by 1 base; unmatched bases: 7.